Listed here are 26 T cell receptor beta chains from one sample, sequenced in a study of CD8 T cells in ankylosing spondylitis (dated by TCRdb to 2016 to 2017). Study-wide conclusions, independent of this receptor: Blood from ankylosing spondylitis patients appeared to be characterized by a TCR beta motif composed of several highly homologous amino acid variants.

Libraries were constructed by 5' RACE. Data came from an Illumina HiSeq 2500. The public reads were quality trimmed at Q25 with fastp and then assembled into clones with MiXCR by TCRdb, keeping productive beta chains. Rows are unified per CDR3 protein, each entry keeping the most common DNA and genes. The sample includes approximately 540,000 distinct CDR3 sequences, with about 13% observed a single time. The top ten clonotypes cover nearly 7% of the sample. Their antigens are not known. Sequencing was carried out using blood, either unsorted or a sorted T cell fraction (not recorded which). These receptors originate from a male donor with ankylosing spondylitis.

This clonotype appeared a few times. The J gene is TRBJ2-2, the V gene TRBV11-1; the match to TRBD2 covers 13 bases. This CDR3 has 18 amino acids. Germline-derived CDR1 and CDR2 are SGHAT and FQDESV (reference sequence). With V trimmed by 3 bases and J by 5 bases, 9 bases remained unmatched. DNA for the CDR3: TGTGCCAGCAGCTTTTCGGGACTAGCGGGACCGACGACCGGGGAGCTGTTTTTT. Translated, it gives CASSFSGLAGPTTGELFF.

The chain has TRBV20-1 and TRBJ1-5, with 9 bases that match TRBD1. CDR3 size: 16 residues. V lost 6 bases and J lost 1; bases outside the gene matches: 10. Germline V gene lookup returns CDR1 DFQATT and CDR2 SNEGSKA (reference sequence). CDR3 bases: TGCAGTGCGCCCTTCACCGGGACAGGGAGCAATCAGCCCCAGCATTTT. Translated: CSAPFTGTGSNQPQHF.

The chain uses TRBV4-1 and TRBJ2-1, with TRBD2 matching over 13 bases. The CDR3 has 17 amino acids. The germline CDR1 and CDR2 sequences are MGHRA and YSYEKL. The V gene end was trimmed by 1 base and the J gene end by 4 bases; junction bases not matched to a gene: 4. Written as DNA, the CDR3 is TGCGCCAGCAGCCAAGTTGGACTAGCGGGGGATTACAATGAGCAGTTCTTC. This translates into CASSQVGLAGDYNEQFF.

This chain links TRBV24-1 with TRBJ1-1; 7 nucleotides match TRBD1. The germline gives CDR1 KGHDR, CDR2 SFDVKD. Germline trimming cut 2 bases from V and 2 bases from J; bases unmatched to any gene: 4. This CDR3 has 15 amino acids. The CDR3 spells CATSDSGQINTEAFF. CDR3 nucleotides: TGTGCCACCAGTGATTCGGGACAGATTAACACTGAAGCTTTCTTT.

This clonotype has just a few counts. The V gene is TRBV7-9, the J gene TRBJ1-2; possible D gene TRBD1, 5 bases. The germline gives CDR1 SEHNR, CDR2 FQNEAQ (reference sequence). V shed 3 bases and J shed 3 bases, with 11 bases lying between them. CDR3 length: 14 amino acids. CDR3 sequence reads: CASSLGTGYYGYTF. CDR3 in DNA: TGTGCCAGCAGCTTGGGTACAGGATACTATGGCTACACCTTC.

This clonotype was recorded many times. V is TRBV11-2 and J is TRBJ2-1, with a tentative D call TRBD2 (6 bases). CDR3 length: 14 amino acids. From germline, CDR1 is SGHAT and CDR2 FQNNGV. Deletions cut 1 base from V and 7 bases from J, with 11 bases between. The chain's CDR3 is CASSLAGVENEQFF. CDR3 bases: TGTGCCAGCAGCTTAGCGGGAGTCGAAAATGAGCAGTTCTTC.

This clonotype has only a few counts. The chain is built from TRBV2 and TRBJ1-4; no clear D. Germline CDR1 and CDR2: SNHLY and FYNNEI. The V end lost 2 bases, the J end lost 4 bases, and 8 bases lay between the germline ends. CDR3 length equals 14 residues. CDR3 bases: TGTGCCAGCAGTGAAAGCCCGATTAATGAAAAACTGTTTTTT. Protein: CASSESPINEKLFF.

The chain couples TRBV20-1 to TRBJ2-1; TRBD2 aligns across 9 bases. This CDR3 has 14 amino acids. CDR1 is DFQATT and CDR2 is SNEGSKA in the germline V gene (reference sequence). V was clipped by 5 bases and J by 5 bases; unmatched bases: 7. The CDR3 protein is CSARSASGDNEQFF. The CDR3 nucleotides read TGCAGTGCTCGGTCTGCTAGCGGGGACAATGAGCAGTTCTTC.

The rearrangement uses TRBV29-1 and TRBJ1-1; D might be TRBD1 (5 bases). Deletions cut 7 bases from V and 4 bases from J, with 10 bases between. Looked up from germline, CDR1 is SQVTM and CDR2 is ANQGSEA. The CDR3 is 11 residues long. The chain's CDR3 is CSGGQGTEAFF. As DNA, the CDR3 is TGCAGCGGTGGCCAGGGCACTGAAGCTTTCTTT.

This chain uses TRBV29-1 with TRBJ1-1; D may be TRBD1 (5 bases). The V end was cut by 4 bases, the J end by 8 bases, with 14 bases between. Germline-derived CDR1 and CDR2 are SQVTM and ANQGSEA. The CDR3 is 12 amino acids. The CDR3 loop reads CSVGGGGGEAFF. The CDR3 DNA is TGCAGCGTTGGGGGGGGTGGAGGGGAAGCTTTCTTT.

CDR3: CSARLRQGDYTEAFF. The CDR3 DNA sequence: TGCAGTGCTAGATTGAGACAGGGGGATTACACTGAAGCTTTCTTT. This chain uses TRBV20-1 with TRBJ1-1; 9 bases fit TRBD1. The CDR3 contains 15 residues. V was clipped by 2 bases and J by 3 bases; unmatched bases: 7. The V gene's germline CDR1 is DFQATT and CDR2 SNEGSKA (reference sequence).

This sequence joins TRBV20-1 and TRBJ2-5, with D perhaps TRBD2 (6 bases). The CDR3 is 13 residues long. V was pared by 5 bases and J by 5 bases, with 15 bases between. Germline assignment: CDR1 DFQATT and CDR2 SNEGSKA (reference sequence). DNA for the CDR3: TGCAGTGCTGAGTGGCGGGACGGGGAGACCCAGTACTTC. This translates into CSAEWRDGETQYF.

V gene TRBV10-3 combines with J gene TRBJ2-1; unclear D gene. V was cut by 4 bases and J by 9 bases, with 7 bases left in between. The CDR3 is made up of 11 amino acids. CDR1 and CDR2 from the germline V gene are ENHRY and SYGVKD. CDR3 coding DNA: TGTGCCATCAGTGCCCAGAGTGAGCAGTTCTTC. Translating gives CAISAQSEQFF.

This clonotype was found a few times. This chain joins TRBV5-1 and TRBJ1-1; 8 bases fit TRBD1. CDR3 length equals 15 residues. CDR1 and CDR2 (germline): SGHRS, YFSETQ. V gave up 0 bases and J gave up 7 bases; unmatched junction bases: 8. The CDR3 DNA reads as TGCGCCAGCAGCTTGGCGGACAGGGACAGTGGTGAAGCTTTCTTT. Translation: CASSLADRDSGEAFF.

This clonotype was seen more than once but under ten times. The chain joins TRBV20-1 to TRBJ2-1; 7 positions agree with TRBD1. This CDR3 has 16 residues. Per germline, CDR1 DFQATT and CDR2 SNEGSKA (reference sequence). J lost 4 bases, V lost 5 bases, and 14 bases had no gene match. Here the CDR3 reads CSAPGQTRPFYNEQFF. DNA of the CDR3: TGCAGTGCTCCGGGACAGACCCGACCTTTTTACAATGAGCAGTTCTTC.

This clonotype appeared a few times. The chain joins TRBV10-3 to TRBJ2-1; 9 nucleotides match TRBD2. Germline assignment: CDR1 ENHRY and CDR2 SYGVKD. The V gene end was trimmed by 4 bases and the J gene end by 6 bases; junction bases not matched to a gene: 4. This CDR3 is built from 14 residues. The CDR3 sequence is CAISVETSGNEQFF. The CDR3, as DNA: TGTGCCATCAGTGTAGAGACTAGCGGCAATGAGCAGTTCTTC.

This chain links TRBV5-1 with TRBJ2-6, with D possibly being TRBD1 or TRBD2 (5 bases each). This CDR3 spans 17 amino acids. The germline V gene encodes CDR1 SGHRS and CDR2 YFSETQ. V was trimmed by 4 bases and J by 6 bases, leaving 20 bases between them. The CDR3 loop reads CASSLIFGTVQANVLTF. Here the CDR3 DNA reads TGCGCCAGCAGCCTCATCTTCGGGACCGTCCAGGCCAACGTCCTGACTTTC.

V and J are TRBV29-1 and TRBJ2-6; D might be TRBD1 (5 bases). The germline gives CDR1 SQVTM, CDR2 ANQGSEA. Trimming removed 4 bases from V and 4 bases from J, with 14 bases in between. The CDR3 extends over 15 amino acids. The CDR3 bases are TGCAGCGTTGTAGGCAGGGAAGAAGGGGCCAACGTCCTGACTTTC. Encoded protein: CSVVGREEGANVLTF. Full variable domain (remainder filled in from reference TRBV29-1 and TRBJ2-6): SAVISQKPSRDICQRGTSLTIQCQVDSQVTMMFWYRQQPGQSLTLIATANQGSEATYESGFVIDKFPISRPNLTFSTLTVSNMSPEDSSIYLCSVVGREEGANVLTFGAGSRLTVL.

V gene TRBV6-1 combines with J gene TRBJ2-5, with D maybe TRBD2 (6 bases). The CDR3 has 13 amino acids. Trimming left V 6 bases short and J 0 bases short, with 8 bases between. Germline values: CDR1 MNHNS, CDR2 SASEGT. Here the CDR3 reads CASRSSDQETQYF. The CDR3 DNA sequence: TGTGCCAGCAGGTCTAGCGACCAAGAGACCCAGTACTTC.

This clonotype was counted a few times. The rearrangement links TRBV12-3 or TRBV12-4 to TRBJ2-2; TRBD1 or TRBD2 may be the D gene (5 bases each). CDR3 length equals 15 residues. The V and J ends lost 7 bases and 0 bases respectively, with 12 bases between them. The CDR3 spells CASTATAANTGELFF. The DNA of the CDR3 is TGTGCCAGCACCGCGACAGCGGCGAACACCGGGGAGCTGTTTTTT.

This chain links TRBV18 with TRBJ2-5; 8 bases agree with TRBD2. J gave up 5 bases and V 3 bases, and 11 bases lay outside the gene matches. CDR3 length equals 16 residues. Germline-derived CDR1 and CDR2 are KGHSH and LQKENI. This chain's CDR3 is CASSPGVAGIRETQYF. The CDR3, as DNA: TGTGCCAGCTCACCTGGAGTAGCGGGAATCCGGGAGACCCAGTACTTC.

On this clonotype: A much more abundant neighbour one base away suggests this may be a read error. The chain has TRBV7-9 and TRBJ2-3; D gene ambiguous. This CDR3 contains 13 residues. The germline V gene encodes CDR1 SEHNR and CDR2 FQNEAQ (reference sequence). The V end lost 3 bases, the J end lost 3 bases, and 7 bases lay between the germline ends. This chain's CDR3 is CASSFLDTDTQYF. CDR3 DNA: TGTGCCAGCAGCTTTCTAGATACAGATACGCAGTATTTT.

This clonotype has only a few counts. The V gene is TRBV24-1, the J gene TRBJ2-5; D tentatively fits TRBD1 or TRBD2 (5 bases each). Trimming removed 0 bases from V and 4 bases from J, with 11 bases in between. CDR1 KGHDR and CDR2 SFDVKD come from the germline V gene. The CDR3 runs to 15 residues. CDR3 sequence reads: CATSDLRDEIETQYF. CDR3 DNA: TGTGCCACCAGTGATTTGAGGGACGAGATAGAGACCCAGTACTTC.

This clonotype appeared many times. J is TRBJ1-4 and V is TRBV7-8; D gene uncertain. The CDR3 has 17 amino acids. Germline lookup yields CDR1 SGHVS and CDR2 FQNEAQ. The V end was cut by 2 bases, the J end by 0 bases, with 13 bases between. The DNA for the CDR3 is TGTGCCAGCAGCTTAACTGCCCGACAAGCAACTAATGAAAAACTGTTTTTT. Translation: CASSLTARQATNEKLFF.

This clonotype was counted at least ten times. V gene TRBV7-2 combines with J gene TRBJ2-1, with 9 nucleotides matching TRBD1. With V trimmed by 1 base and J by 9 bases, 7 bases remained unmatched. Germline CDR1 and CDR2: SGHTA and FQGNSA. This CDR3 has 15 residues. The CDR3 region has the DNA TGTGCCAGCAGCTTAGTAGGACAGGGGATGGGTGAGCAGTTCTTC. Translation gives CASSLVGQGMGEQFF.

This chain uses TRBV5-1 with TRBJ1-4; 7 nucleotides line up with TRBD1. In germline, CDR1 is SGHRS, CDR2 YFSETQ. V trimming: 2 bases; J trimming: 1 base; junction bases outside the gene matches: 5. The CDR3 covers 16 residues. CDR3 in amino acids: CASSLNHRGTNEKLFF. Here the CDR3 DNA reads TGCGCCAGCAGCTTAAACCACAGGGGAACTAATGAAAAACTGTTTTTT.